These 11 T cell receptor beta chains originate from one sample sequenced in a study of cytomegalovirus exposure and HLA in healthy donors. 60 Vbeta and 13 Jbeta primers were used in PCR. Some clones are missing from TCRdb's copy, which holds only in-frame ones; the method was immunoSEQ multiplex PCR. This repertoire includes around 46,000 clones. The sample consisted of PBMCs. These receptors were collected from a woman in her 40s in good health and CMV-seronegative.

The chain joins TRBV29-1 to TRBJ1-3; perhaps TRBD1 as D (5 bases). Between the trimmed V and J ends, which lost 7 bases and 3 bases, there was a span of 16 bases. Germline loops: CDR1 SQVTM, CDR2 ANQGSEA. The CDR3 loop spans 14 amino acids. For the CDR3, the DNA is TGCAGCGCCTCCCCAGGGTCCGATGGAAACACCATATATTTT. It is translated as CSASPGSDGNTIYF.

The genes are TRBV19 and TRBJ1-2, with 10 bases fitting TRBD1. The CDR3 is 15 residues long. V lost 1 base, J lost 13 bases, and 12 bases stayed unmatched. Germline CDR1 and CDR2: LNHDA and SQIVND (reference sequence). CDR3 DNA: TGTGCCAGTAGTATAGTTCACGGGACAGGGGACTATATCACCTTC. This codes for CASSIVHGTGDYITF.

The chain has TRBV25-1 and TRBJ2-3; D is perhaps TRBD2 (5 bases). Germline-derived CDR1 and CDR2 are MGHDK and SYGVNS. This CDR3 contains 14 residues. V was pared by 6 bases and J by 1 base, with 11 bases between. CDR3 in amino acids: CASSPDFGTDTQYF. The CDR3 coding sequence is TGTGCCAGCAGCCCGGACTTCGGCACAGATACGCAGTATTTT. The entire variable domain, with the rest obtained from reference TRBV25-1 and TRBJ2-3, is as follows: EADIYQTPRYLVIGTGKKITLECSQTMGHDKMYWYQQDPGMELHLIHYSYGVNSTEKGDLSSESTVSRIRTEHFPLTLESARPSHTSQYLCASSPDFGTDTQYFGPGTRLTVL.

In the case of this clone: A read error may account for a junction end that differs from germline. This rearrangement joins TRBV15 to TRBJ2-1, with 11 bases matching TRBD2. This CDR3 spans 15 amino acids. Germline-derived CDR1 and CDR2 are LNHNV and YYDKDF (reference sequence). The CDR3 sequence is CATRRGTSGSNEQFF. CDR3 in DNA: TGTGCCACCCGCAGAGGGACTAGCGGCAGCAATGAGCAGTTCTTC.

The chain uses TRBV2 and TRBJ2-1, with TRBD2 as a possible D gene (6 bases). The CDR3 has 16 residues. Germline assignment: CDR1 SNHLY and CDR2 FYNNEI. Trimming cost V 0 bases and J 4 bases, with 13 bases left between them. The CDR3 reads CASSEAWSGEYNEQFF. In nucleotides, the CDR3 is TGTGCCAGCAGTGAAGCTTGGTCGGGAGAGTACAATGAGCAGTTCTTC.

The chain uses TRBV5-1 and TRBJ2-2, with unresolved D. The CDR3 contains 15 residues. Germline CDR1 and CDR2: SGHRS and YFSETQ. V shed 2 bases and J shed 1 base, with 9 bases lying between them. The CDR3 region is CASSFATLNTGELFF. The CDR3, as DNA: TGCGCCAGCAGCTTTGCTACTTTGAACACCGGGGAGCTGTTTTTT.

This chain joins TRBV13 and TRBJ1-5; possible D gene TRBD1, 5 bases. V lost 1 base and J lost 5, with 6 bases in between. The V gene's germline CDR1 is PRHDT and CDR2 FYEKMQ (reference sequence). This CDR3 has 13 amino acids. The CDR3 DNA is TGTGCCAGCAGCTTAGCGGGGGATCAGCCCCAGCATTTT. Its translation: CASSLAGDQPQHF. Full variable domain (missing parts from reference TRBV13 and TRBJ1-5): AAGVIQSPRHLIKEKRETATLKCYPIPRHDTVYWYQQGPGQDPQFLISFYEKMQSDKGSIPDRFSAQQFSDYHSELNMSSLELGDSALYFCASSLAGDQPQHFGDGTRLSIL.

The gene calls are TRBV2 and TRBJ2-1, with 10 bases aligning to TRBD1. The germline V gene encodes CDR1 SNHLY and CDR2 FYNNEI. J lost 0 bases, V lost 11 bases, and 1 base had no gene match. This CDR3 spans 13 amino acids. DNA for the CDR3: TGTGCCGGGACAGGGGACTCCTACAATGAGCAGTTCTTC. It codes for CAGTGDSYNEQFF.

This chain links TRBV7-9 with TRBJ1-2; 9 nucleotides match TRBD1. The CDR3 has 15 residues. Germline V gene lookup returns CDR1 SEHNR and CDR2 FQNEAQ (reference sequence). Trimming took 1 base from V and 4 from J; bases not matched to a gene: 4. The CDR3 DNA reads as TGTGCCAGCAGCTTAGGAACAGGGGGCGGCTATGGCTACACCTTC. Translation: CASSLGTGGGYGYTF.

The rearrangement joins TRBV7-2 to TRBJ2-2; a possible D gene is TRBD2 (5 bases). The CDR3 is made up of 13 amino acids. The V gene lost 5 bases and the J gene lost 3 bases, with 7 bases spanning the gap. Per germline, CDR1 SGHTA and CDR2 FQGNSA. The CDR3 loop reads CASSGRDTGELFF. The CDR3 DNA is TGTGCCAGCAGCGGGAGAGACACCGGGGAGCTGTTTTTT.

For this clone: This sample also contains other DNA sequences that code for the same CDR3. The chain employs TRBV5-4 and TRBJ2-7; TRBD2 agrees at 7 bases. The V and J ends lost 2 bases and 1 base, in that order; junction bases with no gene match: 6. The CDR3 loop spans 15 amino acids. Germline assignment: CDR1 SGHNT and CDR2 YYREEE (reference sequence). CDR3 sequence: CASSFGGGRSYEQYF. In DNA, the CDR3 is TGTGCCAGCAGCTTTGGGGGAGGGCGGTCCTACGAGCAGTACTTC.